Listed below are T cell receptor beta chains from one sample, sequenced in a study of OX40 agonist ivuxolimab in advanced cancers. Here immunoSEQ multiplex PCR was the method, and the copy in TCRdb shows in-frame clones only, minus some. The sample carries roughly 69,000 clones, 84% recorded once. The sample here was CD4+ or CD8+ T cells sorted from blood, taken in a trial of the OX40 agonist ivuxolimab. These receptors were taken from an adult with an advanced solid tumor such as melanoma, head and neck, liver or kidney cancer. The CDR3 runs from the conserved cysteine through the conserved F or W. The D gene is left open where the match is weak. Rows give clone size only sometimes, using once, few, many, or a class for an expanded clone.

J | size | V | D | DNA | CDR3
TRBJ1-2 | NA | TRBV7-3 | NA | TGTGCCAGCAGCTATACAGGGATAACTAACTATGGCTACACCTTC | CASSYTGITNYGYTF
TRBJ2-1 | NA | TRBV29-1 | NA | TGCAGCGTTGGGGCTAGCGTCGATGAGCAGTTCTTC | CSVGASVDEQFF
TRBJ2-1 | NA | TRBV7-9 | TRBD2 | TGTGCCAGCAGCCAAGACCTTCTAGCGGGCTACAATGAGCAGTTCTTC | CASSQDLLAGYNEQFF
TRBJ2-4 | NA | TRBV2 | NA | TGTGCCAGTACCGACCAGGGAGGTAGTGACATTCAGTACTTC | CASTDQGGSDIQYF
TRBJ1-3 | NA | TRBV6-1 | NA | TGTGCCAGCAGTGGAGGTGTTGGAAGGGGGGCAGGTGGAAACACCATATATTTT | CASSGGVGRGAGGNTIYF
TRBJ2-1 | NA | TRBV30 | NA | TGTGCCTGGAGTGACGCCAATGAGCAGTTCTTC | CAWSDANEQFF
TRBJ1-4 | NA | TRBV7-9 | NA | TGTGCCAGCAGCTTCGTATCTTTCGGTAATGAAAAACTGTTTTTT | CASSFVSFGNEKLFF
TRBJ2-7 | NA | TRBV5-4 | NA | TGTGCCAGCAGCTCGGGCGGGGACTCCTACGAGCAGTACTTC | CASSSGGDSYEQYF
TRBJ2-7 | NA | TRBV5-3 | TRBD1 | TGTGCCAGAAGGGCCCGGGACAGGGGGTCCCATCTTTCTTACGAGCAGTACTTC | CARRARDRGSHLSYEQYF
TRBJ2-7 | NA | TRBV4-2 | TRBD2 | TGTGCCAGCAGCCAAGTAAAGCGGGGCTACGAGCAGTACTTC | CASSQVKRGYEQYF
TRBJ2-7 | NA | TRBV7-8 | NA | TGTGCCAGCAGCTTAGCTGGACTTTCCTACGAGCAGTACTTC | CASSLAGLSYEQYF
TRBJ1-5 | NA | TRBV7-9 | NA | TGTGCCAGCAGCTTAGGGCAGGGGAATCAGCCCCAGCATTTT | CASSLGQGNQPQHF
TRBJ1-3 | NA | TRBV4-2 | NA | TGTGCCAGCAGCCAAGAAGGGACCCGGGAAAACACCATATATTTT | CASSQEGTRENTIYF
TRBJ1-1 | once | TRBV28 | NA | TGTGCCAGCAGTTTAAACAGGGCTGGTGAAGCTTTCTTT | CASSLNRAGEAFF
TRBJ2-3 | NA | TRBV19 | TRBD2 | TGTGCCAGTAGTATAGATATAACTTTCTTAGCGGGGGCCGCAGATACGCAGTATTTT | CASSIDITFLAGAADTQYF
TRBJ2-7 | NA | TRBV5-6 | NA | TGTGCCAGCAGCCCGGGCCCTTACCTCTCCTACGAGCAGTACTTC | CASSPGPYLSYEQYF
TRBJ2-5 | NA | TRBV7-2 | NA | TGTGCCAGCAGCTTACCGGGAGGGGGCGGGGAGACCCAGTACTTC | CASSLPGGGGETQYF
TRBJ1-4 | NA | TRBV28 | NA | TGTGCCAGCAGTTCAGGGGCCGCTAATGAAAAACTGTTTTTT | CASSSGAANEKLFF
TRBJ1-5 | NA | TRBV19 | NA | TGTGCCAGTAGTCCTTCGGGGGGGGCAAATCAGCCCCAGCATTTT | CASSPSGGANQPQHF
TRBJ2-7 | NA | TRBV19 | TRBD1 | TGTGCCAGCAGGGGACAGTTCCCCACCTACGAGCAGTACTTC | CASRGQFPTYEQYF